This paragraph reports one T cell receptor (beta chain). Each donor was a healthy Caucasian individual from Russia, aged roughly 6 to 100. CDR3 length: 16 amino acids. The V gene lost 3 bases and the J gene lost 3 bases, with 20 bases spanning the gap. CDR1 is GTSNPN, CDR2 SVGIG, per germline (reference sequence). The source of the sample is a study of blood T cells in healthy people across ages. Next came a second PCR, run for about 6 to 12 cycles, which used a sample-barcoded 5' primer along with a J-beta primer mix. Template switching added a 12-random-nucleotide identifier to every cDNA molecule. MiXCR, applied by TCRdb to the 5' RACE reads, yields one record per CDR3 protein. Among a few hundred thousand distinct CDR3 sequences listed, roughly a quarter were seen once. Separately, the same data were catalogued under a study of T cells of mothers and their children.

V is TRBV30 and J is TRBJ1-1; D is undetermined. The source of this sequence is a boy aged 2-15 years in good health. Material: blood. In nucleotides, the CDR3 is TGTGCCTGGAGATCGGGATACCCTGATCGGGACACTGAAGCTTTCTTT. Translated: CAWRSGYPDRDTEAFF.